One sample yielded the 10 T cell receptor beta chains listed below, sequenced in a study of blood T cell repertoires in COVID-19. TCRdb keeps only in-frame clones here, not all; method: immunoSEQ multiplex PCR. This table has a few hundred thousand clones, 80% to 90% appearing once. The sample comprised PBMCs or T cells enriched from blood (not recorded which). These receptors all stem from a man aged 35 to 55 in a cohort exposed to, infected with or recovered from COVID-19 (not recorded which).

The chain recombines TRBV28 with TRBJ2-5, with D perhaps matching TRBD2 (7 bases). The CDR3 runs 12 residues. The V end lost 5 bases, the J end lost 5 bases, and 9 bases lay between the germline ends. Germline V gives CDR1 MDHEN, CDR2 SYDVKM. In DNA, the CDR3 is TGTGCCAGCAGTAGGGGGGGGGAGACCCAGTACTTC. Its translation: CASSRGGETQYF.

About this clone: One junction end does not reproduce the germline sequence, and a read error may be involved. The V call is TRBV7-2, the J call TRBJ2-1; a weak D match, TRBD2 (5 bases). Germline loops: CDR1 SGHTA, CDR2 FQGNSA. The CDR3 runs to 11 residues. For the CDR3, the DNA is TGTGCCAGCAGCTTAGCGGCGGAGGTTCTCTTC. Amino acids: CASSLAAEVLF.

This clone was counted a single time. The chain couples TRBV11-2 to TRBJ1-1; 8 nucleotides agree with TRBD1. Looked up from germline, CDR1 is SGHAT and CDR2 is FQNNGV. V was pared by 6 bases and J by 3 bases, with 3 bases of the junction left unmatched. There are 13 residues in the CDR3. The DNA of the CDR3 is TGTGCCAGCAGAGCAGGGGGCTACACTGAAGCTTTCTTT. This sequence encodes CASRAGGYTEAFF.

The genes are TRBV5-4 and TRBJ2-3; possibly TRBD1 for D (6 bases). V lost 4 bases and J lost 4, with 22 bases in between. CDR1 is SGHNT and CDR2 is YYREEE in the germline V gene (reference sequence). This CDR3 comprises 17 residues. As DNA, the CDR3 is TGTGCCAGCAGCCGTTCCGTCTCCTCAGGGGTTCCAGATACGCAGTATTTT. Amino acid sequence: CASSRSVSSGVPDTQYF. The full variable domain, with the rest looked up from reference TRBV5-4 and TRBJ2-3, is ETGVTQSPTHLIKTRGQQVTLRCSSQSGHNTVSWYQQALGQGPQFIFQYYREEENGRGNFPPRFSGLQFPNYSSELNVNALELDDSALYLCASSRSVSSGVPDTQYFGPGTRLTVL.

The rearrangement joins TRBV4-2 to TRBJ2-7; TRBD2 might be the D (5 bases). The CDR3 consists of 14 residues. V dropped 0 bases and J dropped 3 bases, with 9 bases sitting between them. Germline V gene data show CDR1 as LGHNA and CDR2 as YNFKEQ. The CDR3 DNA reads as TGTGCCAGCAGCCAAGAAATCGGAGGCTACGAGCAGTACTTC. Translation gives CASSQEIGGYEQYF.

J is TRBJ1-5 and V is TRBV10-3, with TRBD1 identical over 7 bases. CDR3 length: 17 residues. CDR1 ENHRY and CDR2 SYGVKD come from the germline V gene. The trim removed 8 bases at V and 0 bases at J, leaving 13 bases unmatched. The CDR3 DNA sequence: TGTGCCATCCTAAGACAGGGCGACGATTATAGCAATCAGCCCCAGCATTTT. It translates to CAILRQGDDYSNQPQHF.

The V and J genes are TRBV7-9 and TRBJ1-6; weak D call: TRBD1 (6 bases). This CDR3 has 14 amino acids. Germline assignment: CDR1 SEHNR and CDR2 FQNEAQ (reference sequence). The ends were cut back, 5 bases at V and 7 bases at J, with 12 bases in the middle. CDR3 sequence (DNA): TGTGCCAGCAGCGCCCACAGGGACAATTCACCCCTCCACTTT. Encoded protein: CASSAHRDNSPLHF.

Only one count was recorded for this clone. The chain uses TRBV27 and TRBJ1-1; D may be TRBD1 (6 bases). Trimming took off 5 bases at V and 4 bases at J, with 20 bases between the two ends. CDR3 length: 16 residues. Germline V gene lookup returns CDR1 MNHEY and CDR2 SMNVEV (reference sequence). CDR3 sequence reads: CASSTRGRGSGTEAFF. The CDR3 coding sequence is TGTGCCAGCAGTACCCGGGGCAGGGGTTCGGGCACTGAAGCTTTCTTT.

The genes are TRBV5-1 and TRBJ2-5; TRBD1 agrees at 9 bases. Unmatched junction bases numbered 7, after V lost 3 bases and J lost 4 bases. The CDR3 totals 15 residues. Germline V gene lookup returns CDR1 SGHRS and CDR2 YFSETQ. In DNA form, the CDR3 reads TGCGCCAGCAGCTCGGCCGGGACAGGGCGAGAGACCCAGTACTTC. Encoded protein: CASSSAGTGRETQYF.

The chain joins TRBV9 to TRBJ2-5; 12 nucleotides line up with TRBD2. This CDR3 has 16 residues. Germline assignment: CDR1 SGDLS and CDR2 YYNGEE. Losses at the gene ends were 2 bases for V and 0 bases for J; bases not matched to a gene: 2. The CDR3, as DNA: TGTGCCAGCAGCGTCCGACTAGCGGGAGACCAAGAGACCCAGTACTTC. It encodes CASSVRLAGDQETQYF.